This TCR beta chain comes out of a study of blood T cell repertoires in COVID-19 (dated by TCRdb to 2020 to 2022). Some background on the complete study: Samples covering the acute and convalescent phases of COVID-19 were provided by collaborators in the United States, Italy and Spain. A de-identified subject ID, COVID-19 status, age in years and sex were almost always included in the sample metadata. The repertoires were made available in a free public database intended to serve as a resource for research on the immune response to SARS-CoV-2. The samples were drawn from the first 160 participants of the ongoing ImmuneRACE study and from under 1,500 subjects provided by 6 global collaborators. The prospective study material was composed of cDNA or gDNA derived from T cells, B-cell-depleted T cells, or PBMCs. Where HLA class I and class II types were available, the types were taken from metadata supplied by the sample provider, not from assay-based typing. The dataset comprised deeply sampled blood TCRbeta repertoires from subjects exposed to, actively infected with, or recovered from COVID-19. Overall study results and their limits: Clinical and demographic metadata were provided uncurated, with the amount varying by source and participant.

Looking up the germline V gene yields CDR1 MDHEN and CDR2 SYDVKM. The CDR3 starts with the cysteine, ends with the phenylalanine, and has 14 residues. Only the CDR3 part of the read is kept: 42 bases, read in frame from the first base. The junction shows trimming of 6 bases on V and 1 base on J, and the gene matches do not reach 5 bases of it. Notes on this clone: What this receptor recognizes is not known. No base qualities exist here, and no much larger clone lies one base off it.

TCRbeta CDR3 regions were amplified from genomic DNA using the immunoSEQ Assay, a bias-controlled multiplex PCR. The original methods were these. Nucleated cell counts per sample were estimated from amplification of reference gene primers within the assay. Sequence reads were collapsed and filtered to measure the absolute abundance of every unique TCRbeta CDR3 rearrangement. For each sample, productive Simpson clonality was calculated as the square root of Simpson's diversity index over productive rearrangements. Here the immuneACCESS table is served through TCRdb, limited to in-frame sequences with V and J called. Missing clones are a known gap in these copies; in checked studies unresolved V genes cover under half, and the rest lacks a known reason. V and J calls and clone size come straight from that table; D and trimming were deduced from the DNA. In all, the sample holds 81,000 or so clones, and around nine tenths of those were seen once. Jointly, the top ten make up more than 10% of the sample.

Collaborating institutions collected whole blood in K2EDTA tubes following their own protocols. For TCRbeta analysis, collaborators shipped samples as frozen whole blood, isolated PBMCs, or DNA extracted from either of those sample types. This TCR came from a man aged 70-80 years with active or convalescent COVID-19. The sample comprised peripheral blood. Rearrangement joined TRBV28 to TRBJ2-7; 8 nucleotides in the junction match TRBD1. The CDR3 here reads CASSQWDRSYEQYF. The base sequence is TGTGCCAGCAGCCAGTGGGACAGGTCCTACGAGCAGTACTTC.